This T cell receptor beta chain emerged from a study of identical twins. This clonotype was counted at least ten times. Antigen: not known. Study-wide results and caveats: The study found weaker excess twin sharing in beta out-of-frame sequences.

It was template switching that added a universal primer site, and there were unique molecular identifiers on the cDNA. TCRdb re-analysed the 5' RACE reads in MiXCR, keeping a single row per CDR3 protein. The sample gives about 100,000 distinct CDR3 sequences, 4.5% to 6.5% of which show up once; more than 10% is in the top ten. Germline-derived CDR1 and CDR2 are SGHRS and YFSETQ. This CDR3 comprises 15 residues. V shed 3 bases, J shed 11 bases, and the junction held 14 bases outside the gene matches. Material: memory T cells sorted from blood. This clonotype was sampled from a woman in her 50s in good health. The V call is TRBV5-1, the J call TRBJ2-1, with 7 bases matching TRBD2. CDR3 bases: TGCGCCAGCAGCTCAAAGAACCTAGCGGACAACCAGCAGTTCTTC. This sequence encodes CASSSKNLADNQQFF.